This T cell receptor beta chain was sequenced during a study of blood T cell repertoires in COVID-19. Germline CDR1 and CDR2: SGHNT and YYREEE (reference sequence). Trimming pared 6 bases from V and 0 bases from J, leaving 7 bases between. The CDR3 is made up of 13 amino acids. In the study's own analysis: Estimation of nucleated cell counts relied on the amplification of reference gene primers. Some clones are missing from TCRdb's copy, which holds only in-frame ones; the method was immunoSEQ multiplex PCR. The V and J calls and clone size are taken from that table; D and trimming were inferred from the DNA. The sample holds 120,000 or so clones; approximately 70% are singletons and the top ten take 0.7% to 1%.

This clonotype was obtained from a human donor with acute or convalescent COVID-19. The donor label of this sample is uncertain. This chain joins TRBV5-4 and TRBJ2-1; tentative D call: TRBD1 (6 bases). Sequencing input: peripheral blood. CDR3 DNA sequence: TGTGCCAGCAAGGGACACTCCTACAATGAGCAGTTCTTC. Protein sequence: CASKGHSYNEQFF.